The 8 T cell receptor beta chains presented below share a single source sample, sequenced in a study of blood T cell repertoires in COVID-19. TCRdb's copy holds only in-frame clones and misses some; the assay was immunoSEQ multiplex PCR. The top ten clones hold just under 4% of a sample with some 360,000 clones, roughly 89% of them seen once. Sequencing used peripheral blood. These receptors were taken from a woman in her sixties with COVID-19, enrolled during active disease.

CDR3 sequence (DNA): TGCGCCAGCAGCCGAACCGGGACAGGGAACACCGGGGAGCTGTTTTTT. Amino acids: CASSRTGTGNTGELFF. The chain has TRBV5-1 and TRBJ2-2, with TRBD1 matching 8 bases. There are 16 residues in the CDR3. V was clipped by 4 bases and J by 1 base; unmatched bases: 6. Germline V gene sequence: CDR1 SGHRS, CDR2 YFSETQ.

V is TRBV9 and J is TRBJ2-2; D unclear. V was clipped by 3 bases and J by 7 bases, with 10 bases between them. The CDR3 covers 13 residues. Germline V gives CDR1 SGDLS, CDR2 YYNGEE. Here the CDR3 reads CASSERWSGELFF. CDR3 bases: TGTGCCAGCAGCGAGAGATGGAGCGGGGAGCTGTTTTTT.

J is TRBJ1-2 and V is TRBV18; no firm D call. Trimming took off 3 bases at V and 5 bases at J, with 13 bases between the two ends. Looked up from germline, CDR1 is KGHSH and CDR2 is LQKENI. The CDR3 contains 14 residues. CDR3: CASSPDPAPYGYTF. The CDR3 bases are TGTGCCAGCTCACCCGATCCAGCGCCTTATGGCTACACCTTC.

V gene TRBV27 combines with J gene TRBJ1-3; the match to TRBD1 covers 9 bases. The germline V gene encodes CDR1 MNHEY and CDR2 SMNVEV (reference sequence). With 3 bases clipped from V and 2 bases from J, the junction kept 2 bases outside the gene matches. The CDR3 is 15 residues long. In DNA, the CDR3 is TGTGCCAGCAGTTTCCGGACAGGGGCTGGAAACACCATATATTTT. The encoded protein is CASSFRTGAGNTIYF.

The chain is built from TRBV7-3 and TRBJ2-2, with 8 nucleotides matching TRBD2. Germline lookup yields CDR1 SGHTA and CDR2 FQGTGA. The J segment lost 8 bases and the V segment lost 5 bases, leaving 13 bases of the junction unmatched. CDR3 length equals 16 residues. CDR3 DNA sequence: TGTGCCAGCAGCCAAGGGCCAGCGGGGGTACTAGGGGAGCTGTTTTTT. Its protein is CASSQGPAGVLGELFF.

The CDR3 region has the DNA TGTGCTAGTGCCCTGGTACCCGGTGTCGAGCAGTACTTC. Translation gives CASALVPGVEQYF. The chain is built from TRBV12-5 and TRBJ2-7; D unclear. Germline CDR1 LGHNT, CDR2 FRNRAP. V lost 7 bases, J lost 6 bases, and 16 bases lay in between. This CDR3 contains 13 residues. Variable domain in full (rest from reference TRBV12-5 and TRBJ2-7): DARVTQTPRHKVTEMGQEVTMRCQPILGHNTVFWYRQTMMQGLELLAYFRNRAPLDDSGMPKDRFSAEMPDATLATLKIQPSEPRDSAVYFCASALVPGVEQYFGPGTRLTVT.

The CDR3 DNA is TGCGCCAGCAGCTTGGCCGACAGGGCTTCCTGGATCTCACCCCTCCACTTT. Protein sequence: CASSLADRASWISPLHF. V is TRBV5-1 and J is TRBJ1-6; 7 bases map to TRBD1. The CDR3 runs to 17 residues. The J segment lost 10 bases and the V segment lost 0 bases, leaving 13 bases of the junction unmatched. The germline V gene encodes CDR1 SGHRS and CDR2 YFSETQ. Drawing the rest from reference TRBV5-1 and TRBJ1-6, the complete variable domain is KAGVTQTPRYLIKTRGQQVTLSCSPISGHRSVSWYQQTPGQGLQFLFEYFSETQRNKGNFPGRFSGRQFSNSRSEMNVSTLELGDSALYLCASSLADRASWISPLHFGNGTRLTVT.

The V call is TRBV2, the J call TRBJ1-1; 8 bases line up with TRBD1. Germline trimming cut 4 bases from V and 5 bases from J; bases unmatched to any gene: 3. Germline V gene data show CDR1 as SNHLY and CDR2 as FYNNEI. CDR3 length: 13 amino acids. The CDR3 protein is CASSGQGLTEAFF. CDR3 DNA sequence: TGTGCCAGCAGTGGACAGGGGTTGACTGAAGCTTTCTTT.